This T cell receptor beta chain derives from a study of cytomegalovirus exposure and HLA in healthy donors. The PCR used 60 Vbeta and 13 Jbeta primers. Repertoires were generated with immunoSEQ multiplex PCR, while TCRdb's copy carries only in-frame clones and drops some. The table has 150,000 or so clones, around 75% seen once; the top ten hold about 6.5%. Findings of the study overall: In vitro assays verified that a few CMV-associated chains recognized CMV antigens specifically. For TCR beta chains, V- and J-gene trimming was later linked to a missense DCLRE1C variant.

There are a few counts of this clone. The antigen is undetermined. Nominally healthy donors provided the samples, though records likely missed some immune exposures. This TCR was sampled from a man aged 30 to 45 in good health and CMV-seronegative. Sequencing was done on a sample of PBMCs.

CDR3 DNA sequence: TGTGCCAGCAGCTTTACGGACAGGGGGAGGAATGAGCAGTTCTTC. Its translation: CASSFTDRGRNEQFF. The gene calls are TRBV7-9 and TRBJ2-1, with 10 bases lining up with TRBD1. CDR3 length: 15 amino acids. V shed 3 bases and J 7 bases; nucleotides not matched to a gene: 6. The V gene's germline CDR1 is SEHNR and CDR2 FQNEAQ (reference sequence).